The clone carrying this T cell receptor beta chain was observed at least ten times. TCRdb called the 5' RACE reads again in MiXCR, with one record for every CDR3 protein. Found here are just over 80,000 distinct CDR3 sequences, around 13% of them singletons; the top ten hold roughly 1.4%. Germline CDR1 is MNHEY and CDR2 is SVGEGT. The CDR3 runs 13 residues. The V end lost 5 bases, the J end lost 3 bases, and 8 bases lay between the germline ends. These data are taken from a study of early T cells in non-severe SARS-CoV-2 infection. On the study more broadly: Sequencing of unsorted whole blood was done on bulk RNA, leaving chains unpaired.

This TCR was recovered from an adult who was a healthcare worker with PCR-confirmed SARS-CoV-2 infection or an uninfected control (not recorded which). What was sequenced was whole blood. The chain uses TRBV6-2 or TRBV6-3 and TRBJ2-1; TRBD1 is a possible D gene (6 bases). CDR3 region: CASSEQGYNEQFF. The CDR3 nucleotides read TGTGCCAGCAGTGAACAGGGCTACAATGAGCAGTTCTTC.